This T cell receptor beta chain appears in the sequencing data of a study of human thymus T cells. Resections that were taken during corrective heart surgery supplied the thymus tissue. Only in-frame clones appear in the TCRdb table, and some are missing; sequencing was by immunoSEQ multiplex PCR. The sample yields some 130,000 clones, around 94% seen once. V was trimmed by 6 bases and J by 0 bases, leaving 18 bases between them. There are 17 residues in the CDR3. Germline values: CDR1 PRHDT, CDR2 FYEKMQ (reference sequence). The source of this sequence is a boy in the first two years of life with a congenital heart defect but otherwise immunologically healthy. The chain joins TRBV13 to TRBJ2-1; either TRBD1 or TRBD2 may supply D (5 bases each). Sequencing was performed on thymus tissue. The DNA for the CDR3 is TGTGCCAGCAGTTGTGGGGGTCCTATAAGCTCCTACAATGAGCAGTTCTTC. Translating gives CASSCGGPISSYNEQFF.